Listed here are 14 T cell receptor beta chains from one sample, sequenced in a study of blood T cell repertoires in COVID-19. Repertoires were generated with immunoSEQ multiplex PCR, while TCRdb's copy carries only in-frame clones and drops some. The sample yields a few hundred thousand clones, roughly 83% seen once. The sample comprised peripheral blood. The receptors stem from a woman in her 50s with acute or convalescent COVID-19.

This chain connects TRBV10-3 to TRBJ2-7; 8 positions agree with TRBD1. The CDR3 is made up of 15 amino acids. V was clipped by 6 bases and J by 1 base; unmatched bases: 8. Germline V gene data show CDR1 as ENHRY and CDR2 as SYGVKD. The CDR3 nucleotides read TGTGCCATCAGACAGGGACAGGTTGGGTCCTACGAGCAGTACTTC. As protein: CAIRQGQVGSYEQYF.

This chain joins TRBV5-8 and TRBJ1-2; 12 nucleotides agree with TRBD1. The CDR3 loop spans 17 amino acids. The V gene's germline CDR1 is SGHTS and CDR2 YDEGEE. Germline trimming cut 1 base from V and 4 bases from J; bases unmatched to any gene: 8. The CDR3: CASSLTGTGGAGYGYTF. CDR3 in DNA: TGTGCCAGCAGCTTGACCGGGACAGGGGGCGCGGGCTATGGCTACACCTTC.

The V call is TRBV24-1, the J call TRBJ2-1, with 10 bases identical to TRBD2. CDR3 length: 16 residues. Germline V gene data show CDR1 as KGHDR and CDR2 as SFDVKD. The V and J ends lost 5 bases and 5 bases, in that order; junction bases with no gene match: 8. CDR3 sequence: CATSAPSGRFNNEQFF. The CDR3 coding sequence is TGTGCCACCAGTGCCCCTAGCGGGAGATTCAACAATGAGCAGTTCTTC.

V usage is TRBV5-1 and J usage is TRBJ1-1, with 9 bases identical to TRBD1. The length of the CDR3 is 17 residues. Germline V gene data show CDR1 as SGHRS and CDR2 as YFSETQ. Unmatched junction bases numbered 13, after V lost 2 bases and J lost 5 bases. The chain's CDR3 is CASSFGISKDRGTEAFF. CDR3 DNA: TGCGCCAGCAGCTTTGGGATCTCCAAGGACAGGGGAACTGAAGCTTTCTTT.

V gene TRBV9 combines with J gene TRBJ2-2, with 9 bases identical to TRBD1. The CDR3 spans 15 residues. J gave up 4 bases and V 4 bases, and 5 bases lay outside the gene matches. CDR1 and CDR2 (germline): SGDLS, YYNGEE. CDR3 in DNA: TGTGCCAGCAGCAGCCGGGACAGGGTCACCGGGGAGCTGTTTTTT. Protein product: CASSSRDRVTGELFF. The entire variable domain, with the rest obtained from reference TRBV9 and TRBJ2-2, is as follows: DSGVTQTPKHLITATGQRVTLRCSPRSGDLSVYWYQQSLDQGLQFLIQYYNGEERAKGNILERFSAQQFPDLHSELNLSSLELGDSALYFCASSSRDRVTGELFFGEGSRLTVL.

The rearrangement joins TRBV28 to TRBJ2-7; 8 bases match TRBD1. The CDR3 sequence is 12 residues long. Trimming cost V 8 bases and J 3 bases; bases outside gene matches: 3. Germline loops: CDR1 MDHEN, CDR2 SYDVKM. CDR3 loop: CASRTGNYEQYF. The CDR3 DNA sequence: TGTGCCAGCCGGACAGGGAACTACGAGCAGTACTTC.

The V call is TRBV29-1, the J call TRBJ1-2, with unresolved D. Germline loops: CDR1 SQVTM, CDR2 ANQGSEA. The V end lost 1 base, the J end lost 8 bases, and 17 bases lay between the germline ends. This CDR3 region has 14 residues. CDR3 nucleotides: TGCAGCGTTGAAGGGAGGACGGTGAGGGAAGGCTACACCTTC. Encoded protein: CSVEGRTVREGYTF. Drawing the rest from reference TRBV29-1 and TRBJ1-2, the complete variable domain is SAVISQKPSRDICQRGTSLTIQCQVDSQVTMMFWYRQQPGQSLTLIATANQGSEATYESGFVIDKFPISRPNLTFSTLTVSNMSPEDSSIYLCSVEGRTVREGYTFGSGTRLTVV.

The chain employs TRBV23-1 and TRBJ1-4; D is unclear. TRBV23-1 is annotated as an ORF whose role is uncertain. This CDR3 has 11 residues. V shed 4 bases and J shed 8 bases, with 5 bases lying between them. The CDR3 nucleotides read TGCGCCAGCAGTCGCCGGGAAAAACTGTTTTTT. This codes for CASSRREKLFF.

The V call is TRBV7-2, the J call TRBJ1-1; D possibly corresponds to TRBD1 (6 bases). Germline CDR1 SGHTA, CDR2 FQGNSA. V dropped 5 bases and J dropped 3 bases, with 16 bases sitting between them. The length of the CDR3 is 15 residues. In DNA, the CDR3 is TGTGCCAGCAGCCTATACCGAGCAGGGGACACTGAAGCTTTCTTT. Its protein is CASSLYRAGDTEAFF.

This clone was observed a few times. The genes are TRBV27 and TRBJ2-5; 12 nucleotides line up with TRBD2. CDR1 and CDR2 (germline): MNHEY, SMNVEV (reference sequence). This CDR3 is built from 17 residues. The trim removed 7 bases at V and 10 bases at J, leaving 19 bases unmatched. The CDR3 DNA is TGTGCCAGCACCTGCCCCTCTTGGACTAGCGGGGTCTGGGACCAGTACTTC. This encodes CASTCPSWTSGVWDQYF.

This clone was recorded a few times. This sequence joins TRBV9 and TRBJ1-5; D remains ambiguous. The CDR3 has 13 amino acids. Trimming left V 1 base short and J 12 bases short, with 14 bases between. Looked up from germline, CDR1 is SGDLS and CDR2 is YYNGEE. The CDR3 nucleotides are TGTGCCAGCAGCGTAAAAGTCGGGAGTTACCAGCATTTT. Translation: CASSVKVGSYQHF.

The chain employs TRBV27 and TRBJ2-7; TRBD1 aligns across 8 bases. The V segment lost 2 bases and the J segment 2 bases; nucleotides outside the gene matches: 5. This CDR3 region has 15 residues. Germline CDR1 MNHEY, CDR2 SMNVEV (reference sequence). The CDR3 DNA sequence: TGTGCCAGCAGTTTACAGAGACAGGGGACCTACGAGCAGTACTTC. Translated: CASSLQRQGTYEQYF.

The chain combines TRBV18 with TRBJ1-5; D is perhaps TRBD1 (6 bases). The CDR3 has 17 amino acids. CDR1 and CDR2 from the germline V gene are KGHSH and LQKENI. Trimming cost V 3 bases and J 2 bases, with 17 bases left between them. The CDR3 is CASSPRGGDIRNQPQHF. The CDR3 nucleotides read TGTGCCAGCTCACCTAGGGGGGGGGACATCCGCAATCAGCCCCAGCATTTT.

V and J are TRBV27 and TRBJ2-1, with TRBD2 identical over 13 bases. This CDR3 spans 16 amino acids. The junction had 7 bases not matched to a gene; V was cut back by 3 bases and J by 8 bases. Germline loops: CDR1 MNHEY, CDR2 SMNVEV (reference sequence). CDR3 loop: CASSFVRTSGRHEQFF. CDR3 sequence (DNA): TGTGCCAGCAGTTTTGTAAGGACTAGCGGGAGACATGAGCAGTTCTTC.